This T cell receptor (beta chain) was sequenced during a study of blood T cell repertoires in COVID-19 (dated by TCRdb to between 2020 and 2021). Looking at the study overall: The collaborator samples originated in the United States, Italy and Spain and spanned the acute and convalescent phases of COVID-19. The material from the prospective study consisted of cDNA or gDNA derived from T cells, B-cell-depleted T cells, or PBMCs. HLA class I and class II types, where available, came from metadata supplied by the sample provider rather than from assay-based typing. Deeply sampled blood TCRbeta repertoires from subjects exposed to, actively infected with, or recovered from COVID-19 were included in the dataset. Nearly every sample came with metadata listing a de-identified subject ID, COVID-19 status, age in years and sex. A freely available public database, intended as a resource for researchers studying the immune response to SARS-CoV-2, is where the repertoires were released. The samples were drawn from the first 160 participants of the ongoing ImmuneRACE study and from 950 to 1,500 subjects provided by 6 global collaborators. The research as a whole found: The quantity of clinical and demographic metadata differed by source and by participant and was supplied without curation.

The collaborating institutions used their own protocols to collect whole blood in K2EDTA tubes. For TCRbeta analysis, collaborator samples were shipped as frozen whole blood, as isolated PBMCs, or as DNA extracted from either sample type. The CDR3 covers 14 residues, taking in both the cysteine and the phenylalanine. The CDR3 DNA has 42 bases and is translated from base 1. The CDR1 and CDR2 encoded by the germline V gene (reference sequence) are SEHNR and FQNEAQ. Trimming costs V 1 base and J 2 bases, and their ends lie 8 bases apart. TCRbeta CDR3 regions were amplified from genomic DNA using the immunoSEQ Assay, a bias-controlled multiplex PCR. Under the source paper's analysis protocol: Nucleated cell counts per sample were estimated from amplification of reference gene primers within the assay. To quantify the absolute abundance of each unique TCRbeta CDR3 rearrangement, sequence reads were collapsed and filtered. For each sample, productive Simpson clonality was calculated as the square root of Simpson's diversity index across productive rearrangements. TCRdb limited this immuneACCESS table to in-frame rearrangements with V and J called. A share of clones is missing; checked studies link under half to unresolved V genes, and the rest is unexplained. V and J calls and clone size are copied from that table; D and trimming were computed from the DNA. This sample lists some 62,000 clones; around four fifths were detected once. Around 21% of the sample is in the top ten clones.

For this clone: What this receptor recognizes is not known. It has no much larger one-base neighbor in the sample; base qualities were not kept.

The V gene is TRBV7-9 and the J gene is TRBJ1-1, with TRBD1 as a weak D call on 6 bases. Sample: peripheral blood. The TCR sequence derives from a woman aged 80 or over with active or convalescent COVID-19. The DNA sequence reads TGTGCCAGCAGCTTAGTGACAGGAAACACTGAAGCTTTCTTT. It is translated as CASSLVTGNTEAFF. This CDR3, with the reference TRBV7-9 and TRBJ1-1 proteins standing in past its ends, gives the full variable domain DTGVSQNPRHKITKRGQNVTFRCDPISEHNRLYWYRQTLGQGPEFLTYFQNEAQLEKSRLLSDRFSAERPKGSFSTLEIQRTEQGDSAMYLCASSLVTGNTEAFFGQGTRLTVV.